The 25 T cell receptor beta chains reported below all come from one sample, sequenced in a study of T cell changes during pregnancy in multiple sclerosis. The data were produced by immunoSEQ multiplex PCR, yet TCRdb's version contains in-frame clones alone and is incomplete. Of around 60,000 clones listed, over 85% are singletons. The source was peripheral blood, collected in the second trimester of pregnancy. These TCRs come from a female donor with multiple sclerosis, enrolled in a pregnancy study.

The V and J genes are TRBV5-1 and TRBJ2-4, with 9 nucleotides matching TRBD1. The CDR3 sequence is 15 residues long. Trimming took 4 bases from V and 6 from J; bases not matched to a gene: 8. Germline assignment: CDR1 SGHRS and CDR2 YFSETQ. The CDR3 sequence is CASSVGQGFGNIQYF. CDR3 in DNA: TGCGCCAGCAGCGTCGGACAGGGGTTCGGAAACATTCAGTACTTC.

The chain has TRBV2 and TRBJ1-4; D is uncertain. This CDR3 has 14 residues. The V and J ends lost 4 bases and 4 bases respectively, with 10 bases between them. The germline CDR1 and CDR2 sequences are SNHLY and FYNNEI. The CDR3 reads CASSVQAGNEKLFF. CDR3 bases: TGTGCCAGCAGTGTACAAGCGGGTAATGAAAAACTGTTTTTT.

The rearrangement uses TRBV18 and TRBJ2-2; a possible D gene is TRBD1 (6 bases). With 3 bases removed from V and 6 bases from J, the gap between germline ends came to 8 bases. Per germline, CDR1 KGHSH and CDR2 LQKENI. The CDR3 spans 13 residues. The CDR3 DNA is TGTGCCAGCTCACCTCAGGGGCCCGGGGAGCTGTTTTTT. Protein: CASSPQGPGELFF. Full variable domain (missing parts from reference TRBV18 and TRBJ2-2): NAGVMQNPRHLVRRRGQEARLRCSPMKGHSHVYWYRQLPEEGLKFMVYLQKENIIDESGMPKERFSAEFPKEGPSILRIQQVVRGDSAAYFCASSPQGPGELFFGEGSRLTVL.

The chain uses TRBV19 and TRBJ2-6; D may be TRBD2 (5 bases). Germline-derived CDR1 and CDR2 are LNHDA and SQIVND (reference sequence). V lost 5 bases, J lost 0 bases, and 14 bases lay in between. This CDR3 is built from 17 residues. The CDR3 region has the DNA TGTGCCAGTAGTCGGGGTCGGATGGACTCTGGGGCCAACGTCCTGACTTTC. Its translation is CASSRGRMDSGANVLTF.

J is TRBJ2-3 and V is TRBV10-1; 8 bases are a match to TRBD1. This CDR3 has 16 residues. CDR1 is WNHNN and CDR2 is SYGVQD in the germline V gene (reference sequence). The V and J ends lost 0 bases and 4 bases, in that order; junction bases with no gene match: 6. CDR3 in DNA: TGCGCCAGCAGTGAGTCGGGACAGGAATTGGCAGATACGCAGTATTTT. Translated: CASSESGQELADTQYF.

The CDR3 nucleotides are TGCGCCAGCAGTCAACCGGGGGGCACTAGCGTGAATGCTAGCGAGCAGTACTTC. This gives the protein CASSQPGGTSVNASEQYF. The chain combines TRBV23-1 with TRBJ2-7; a weak D match, TRBD2 (7 bases). TRBV23-1 is classed as an ORF, of uncertain function. V was pared by 2 bases and J by 6 bases, with 26 bases between. This CDR3 has 18 amino acids.

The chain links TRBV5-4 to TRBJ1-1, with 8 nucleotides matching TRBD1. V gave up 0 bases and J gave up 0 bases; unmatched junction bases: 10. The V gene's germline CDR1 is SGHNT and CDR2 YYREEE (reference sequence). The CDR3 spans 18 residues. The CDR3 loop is CASSLGSRGQGLNTEAFF. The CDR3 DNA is TGTGCCAGCAGCTTGGGGAGCAGGGGGCAAGGACTGAACACTGAAGCTTTCTTT.

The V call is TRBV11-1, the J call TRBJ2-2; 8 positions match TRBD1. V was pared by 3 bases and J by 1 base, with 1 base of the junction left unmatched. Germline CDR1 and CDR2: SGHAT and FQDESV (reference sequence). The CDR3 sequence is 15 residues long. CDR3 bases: TGTGCCAGCAGCTTGGGGACAGGGAACACCGGGGAGCTGTTTTTT. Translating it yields CASSLGTGNTGELFF.

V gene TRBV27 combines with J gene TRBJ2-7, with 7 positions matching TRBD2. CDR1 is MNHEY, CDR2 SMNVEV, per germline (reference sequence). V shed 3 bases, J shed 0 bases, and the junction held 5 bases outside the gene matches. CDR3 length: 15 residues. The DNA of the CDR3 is TGTGCCAGCAGTTTGTCTAGCGGCAGCTCCTACGAGCAGTACTTC. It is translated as CASSLSSGSSYEQYF.

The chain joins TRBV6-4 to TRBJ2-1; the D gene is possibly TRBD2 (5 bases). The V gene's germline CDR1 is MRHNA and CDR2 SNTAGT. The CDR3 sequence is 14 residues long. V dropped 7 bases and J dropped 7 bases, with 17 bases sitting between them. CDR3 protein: CASTSDQEGNEQFF. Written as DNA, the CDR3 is TGTGCCAGCACCTCAGATCAAGAGGGAAATGAGCAGTTCTTC.

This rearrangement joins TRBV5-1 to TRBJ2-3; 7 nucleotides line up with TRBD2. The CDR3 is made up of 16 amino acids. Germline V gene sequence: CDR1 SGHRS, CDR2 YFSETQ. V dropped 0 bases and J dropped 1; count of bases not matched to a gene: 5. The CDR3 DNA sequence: TGCGCCAGCAGCTTGGGGAGCGGGGAGCGCACAGATACGCAGTATTTT. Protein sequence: CASSLGSGERTDTQYF.

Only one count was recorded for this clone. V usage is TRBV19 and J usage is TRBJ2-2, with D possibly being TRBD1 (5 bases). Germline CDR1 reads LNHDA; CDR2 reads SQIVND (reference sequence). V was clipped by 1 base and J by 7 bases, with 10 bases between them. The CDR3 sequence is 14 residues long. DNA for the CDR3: TGTGCCAGTAGTATAGGTCTACAGGACGGGGAGCTGTTTTTT. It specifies CASSIGLQDGELFF.

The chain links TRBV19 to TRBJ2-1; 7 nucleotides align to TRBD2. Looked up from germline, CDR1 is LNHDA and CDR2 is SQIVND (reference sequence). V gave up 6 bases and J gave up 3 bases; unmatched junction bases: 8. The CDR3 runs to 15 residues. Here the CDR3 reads CASSTLADFYNEQFF. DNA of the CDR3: TGTGCCAGTAGCACCCTAGCGGATTTCTACAATGAGCAGTTCTTC.

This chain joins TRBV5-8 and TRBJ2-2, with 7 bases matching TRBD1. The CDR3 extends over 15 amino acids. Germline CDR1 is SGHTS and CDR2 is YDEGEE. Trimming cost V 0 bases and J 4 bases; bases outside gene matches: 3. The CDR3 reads CASSLGDRVTGELFF. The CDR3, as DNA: TGTGCCAGCAGCTTGGGGGACAGAGTCACCGGGGAGCTGTTTTTT.

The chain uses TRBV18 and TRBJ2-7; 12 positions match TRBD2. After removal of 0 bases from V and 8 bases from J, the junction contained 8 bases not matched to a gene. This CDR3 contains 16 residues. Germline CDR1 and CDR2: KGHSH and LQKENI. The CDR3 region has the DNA TGTGCCAGCTCACCACCAAGACTAGCGGGAGTAATCAAGCAGTACTTC. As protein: CASSPPRLAGVIKQYF.

CDR3 sequence (DNA): TGTGCCAGCAGTTTATCAGGAAATGGCTACACCTTC. The encoded protein is CASSLSGNGYTF. This chain uses TRBV28 with TRBJ1-2; D gene ambiguous. The CDR3 is made up of 12 amino acids. Trimming stripped 1 base from V and 6 bases from J, with 6 bases between. Germline CDR1 MDHEN, CDR2 SYDVKM.

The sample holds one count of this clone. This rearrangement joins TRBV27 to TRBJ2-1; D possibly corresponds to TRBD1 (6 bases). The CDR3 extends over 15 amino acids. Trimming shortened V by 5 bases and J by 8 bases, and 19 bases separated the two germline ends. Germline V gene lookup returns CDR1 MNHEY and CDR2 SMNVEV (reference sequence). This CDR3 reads CASSRVQGLFDEQFF. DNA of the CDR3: TGTGCCAGCAGTCGCGTGCAGGGGCTTTTCGATGAGCAGTTCTTC.

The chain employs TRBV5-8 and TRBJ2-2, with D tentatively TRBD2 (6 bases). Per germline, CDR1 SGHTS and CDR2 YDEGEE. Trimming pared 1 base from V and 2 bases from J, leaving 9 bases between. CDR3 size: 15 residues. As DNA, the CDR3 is TGTGCCAGCAGCTTGTCGGACTACAACACCGGGGAGCTGTTTTTT. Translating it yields CASSLSDYNTGELFF.

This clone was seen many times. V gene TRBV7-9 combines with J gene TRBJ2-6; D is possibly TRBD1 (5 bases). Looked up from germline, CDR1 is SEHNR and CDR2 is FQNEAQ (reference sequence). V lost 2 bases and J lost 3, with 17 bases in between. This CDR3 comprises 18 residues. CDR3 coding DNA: TGTGCCAGCAGCTTAAGTTTCAGGGATACCTTTGGGGCCAACGTCCTGACTTTC. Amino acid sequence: CASSLSFRDTFGANVLTF.

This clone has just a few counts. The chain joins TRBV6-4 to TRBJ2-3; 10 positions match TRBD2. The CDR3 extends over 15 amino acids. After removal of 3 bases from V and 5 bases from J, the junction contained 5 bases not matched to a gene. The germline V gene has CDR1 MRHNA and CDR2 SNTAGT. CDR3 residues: CASSEGTSERDTQYF. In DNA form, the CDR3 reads TGTGCCAGCAGTGAAGGGACTAGCGAGAGAGATACGCAGTATTTT.

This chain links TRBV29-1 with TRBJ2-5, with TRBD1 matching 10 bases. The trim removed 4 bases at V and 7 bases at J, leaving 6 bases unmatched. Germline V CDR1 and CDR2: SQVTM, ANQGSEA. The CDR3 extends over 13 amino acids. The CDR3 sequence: CSVGQGADGTQYF. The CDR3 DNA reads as TGCAGCGTTGGACAGGGGGCAGATGGGACCCAGTACTTC.

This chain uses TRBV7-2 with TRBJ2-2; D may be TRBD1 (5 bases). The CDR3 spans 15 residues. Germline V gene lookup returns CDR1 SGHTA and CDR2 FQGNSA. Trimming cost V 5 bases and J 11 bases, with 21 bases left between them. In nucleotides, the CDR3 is TGTGCCAGCAGCCCTCCTTCGCAGGGCAATCGAGAGCTGTTTTTT. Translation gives CASSPPSQGNRELFF.

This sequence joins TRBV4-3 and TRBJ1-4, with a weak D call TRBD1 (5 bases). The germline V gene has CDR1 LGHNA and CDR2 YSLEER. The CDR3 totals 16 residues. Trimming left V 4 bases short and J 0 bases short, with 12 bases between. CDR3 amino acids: CASSPLGDSTNEKLFF. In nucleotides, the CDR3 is TGCGCCAGCAGCCCCCTAGGGGATTCAACTAATGAAAAACTGTTTTTT.

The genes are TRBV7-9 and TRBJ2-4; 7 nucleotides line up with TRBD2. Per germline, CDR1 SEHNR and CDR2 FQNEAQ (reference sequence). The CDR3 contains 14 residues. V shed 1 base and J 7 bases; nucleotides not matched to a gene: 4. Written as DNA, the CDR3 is TGTGCCAGCAGCTTAGGCGGGGGTAGGAACATTCAGTACTTC. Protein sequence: CASSLGGGRNIQYF.

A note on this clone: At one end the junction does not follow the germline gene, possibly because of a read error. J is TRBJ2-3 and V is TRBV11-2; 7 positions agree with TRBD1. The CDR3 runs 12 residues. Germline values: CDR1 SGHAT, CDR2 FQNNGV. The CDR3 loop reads CASSLEGQRILF. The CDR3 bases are TGTGCCAGCAGCTTAGAGGGACAGCGAATTCTTTTT. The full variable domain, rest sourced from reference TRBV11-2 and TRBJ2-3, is EAGVAQSPRYKIIEKRQSVAFWCNPISGHATLYWYQQILGQGPKLLIQFQNNGVVDDSQLPKDRFSAERLKGVDSTLKIQPAKLEDSAVYLCASSLEGQRILFGPGTRLTVL.